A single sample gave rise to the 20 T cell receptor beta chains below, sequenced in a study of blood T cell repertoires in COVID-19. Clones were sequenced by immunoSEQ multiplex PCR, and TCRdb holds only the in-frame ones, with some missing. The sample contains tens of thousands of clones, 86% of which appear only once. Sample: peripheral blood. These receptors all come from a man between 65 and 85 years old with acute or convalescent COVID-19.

The chain's CDR3 is CASRGLYEQYF. The CDR3 coding sequence is TGTGCCAGCCGTGGCCTCTACGAGCAGTACTTC. The chain joins TRBV28 to TRBJ2-7; D uncertain. V lost 8 bases and J 3 bases, leaving 8 bases between the germline ends. Germline values: CDR1 MDHEN, CDR2 SYDVKM. There are 11 residues in the CDR3.

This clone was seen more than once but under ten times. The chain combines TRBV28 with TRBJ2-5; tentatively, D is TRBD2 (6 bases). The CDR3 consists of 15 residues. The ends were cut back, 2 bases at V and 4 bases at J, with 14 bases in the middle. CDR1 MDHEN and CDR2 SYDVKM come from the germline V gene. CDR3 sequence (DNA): TGTGCCAGCAGTTTAGTATCCGGGAGTGGAGAGACCCAGTACTTC. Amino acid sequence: CASSLVSGSGETQYF.

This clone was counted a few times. The CDR3 DNA reads as TGCAGTGCTATTTTTGGAGACGAGCAGTACTTC. This translates into CSAIFGDEQYF. This sequence joins TRBV20-1 and TRBJ2-7; D is undetermined. Germline V gives CDR1 DFQATT, CDR2 SNEGSKA (reference sequence). The V gene lost 4 bases and the J gene lost 5 bases, with 9 bases spanning the gap. The CDR3 extends over 11 amino acids.

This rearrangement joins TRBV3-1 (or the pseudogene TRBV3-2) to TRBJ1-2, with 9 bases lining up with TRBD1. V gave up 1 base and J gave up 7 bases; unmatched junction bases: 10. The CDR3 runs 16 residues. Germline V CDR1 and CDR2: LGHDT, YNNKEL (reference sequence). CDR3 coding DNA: TGTGCCAGCAGCCAAGCTTGGGACAGGGAAGGTTCTGGCTACACCTTC. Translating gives CASSQAWDREGSGYTF.

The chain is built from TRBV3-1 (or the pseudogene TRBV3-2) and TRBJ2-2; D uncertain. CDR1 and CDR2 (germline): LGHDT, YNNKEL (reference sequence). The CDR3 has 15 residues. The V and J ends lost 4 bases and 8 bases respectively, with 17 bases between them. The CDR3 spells CASSPLNYPGGELFF. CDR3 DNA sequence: TGTGCCAGCAGCCCCTTGAACTACCCCGGGGGGGAGCTGTTTTTT.

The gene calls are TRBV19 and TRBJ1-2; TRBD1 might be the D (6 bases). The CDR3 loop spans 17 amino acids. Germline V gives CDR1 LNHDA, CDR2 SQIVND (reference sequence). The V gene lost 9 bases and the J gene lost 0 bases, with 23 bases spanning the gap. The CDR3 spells CASVREGGQGANYGYTF. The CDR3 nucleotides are TGTGCCAGCGTTCGGGAGGGGGGGCAAGGAGCTAACTATGGCTACACCTTC.

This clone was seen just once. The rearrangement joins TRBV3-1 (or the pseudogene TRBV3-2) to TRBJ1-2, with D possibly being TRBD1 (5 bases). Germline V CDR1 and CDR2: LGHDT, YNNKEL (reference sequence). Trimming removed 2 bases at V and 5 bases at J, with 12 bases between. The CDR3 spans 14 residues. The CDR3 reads CASSQLRTHYGYTF. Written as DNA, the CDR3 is TGTGCCAGCAGCCAACTGCGGACACATTATGGCTACACCTTC.

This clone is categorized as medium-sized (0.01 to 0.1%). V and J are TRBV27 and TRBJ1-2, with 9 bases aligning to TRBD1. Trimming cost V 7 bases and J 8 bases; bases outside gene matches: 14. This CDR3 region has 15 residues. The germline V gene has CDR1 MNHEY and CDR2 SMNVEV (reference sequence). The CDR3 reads CASNLSGQGSSGYTF. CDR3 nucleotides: TGTGCCAGCAACCTTTCGGGACAGGGTAGCAGCGGCTACACCTTC.

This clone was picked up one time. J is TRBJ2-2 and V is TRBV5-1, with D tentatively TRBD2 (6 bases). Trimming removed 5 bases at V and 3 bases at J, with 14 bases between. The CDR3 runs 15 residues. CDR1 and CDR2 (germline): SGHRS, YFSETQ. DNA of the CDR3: TGCGCCAGCAGAGGGTTCGGGGGTGACACCGGGGAGCTGTTTTTT. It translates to CASRGFGGDTGELFF. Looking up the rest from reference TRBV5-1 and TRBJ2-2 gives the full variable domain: KAGVTQTPRYLIKTRGQQVTLSCSPISGHRSVSWYQQTPGQGLQFLFEYFSETQRNKGNFPGRFSGRQFSNSRSEMNVSTLELGDSALYLCASRGFGGDTGELFFGEGSRLTVL.

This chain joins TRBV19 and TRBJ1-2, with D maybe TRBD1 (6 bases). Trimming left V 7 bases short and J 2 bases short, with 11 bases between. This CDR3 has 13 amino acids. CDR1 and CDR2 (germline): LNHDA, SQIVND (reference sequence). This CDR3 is CASIDRTNYGYTF. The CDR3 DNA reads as TGTGCCAGTATCGACAGGACGAACTATGGCTACACCTTC. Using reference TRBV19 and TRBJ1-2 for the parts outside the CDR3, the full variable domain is DGGITQSPKYLFRKEGQNVTLSCEQNLNHDAMYWYRQDPGQGLRLIYYSQIVNDFQKGDIAEGYSVSREKKESFPLTVTSAQKNPTAFYLCASIDRTNYGYTFGSGTRLTVV.

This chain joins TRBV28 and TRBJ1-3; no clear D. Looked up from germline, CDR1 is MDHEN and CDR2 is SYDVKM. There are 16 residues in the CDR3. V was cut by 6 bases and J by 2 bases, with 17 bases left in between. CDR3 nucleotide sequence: TGTGCCAGCAGCCTTCCGCTGGGGAGAGCTGGAAACACCATATATTTT. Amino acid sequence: CASSLPLGRAGNTIYF.

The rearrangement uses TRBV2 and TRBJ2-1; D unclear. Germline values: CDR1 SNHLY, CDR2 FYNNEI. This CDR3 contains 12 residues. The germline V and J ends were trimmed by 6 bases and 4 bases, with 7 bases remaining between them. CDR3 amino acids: CASSESYNEQFF. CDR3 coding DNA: TGTGCCAGCAGCGAGTCATACAATGAGCAGTTCTTC.

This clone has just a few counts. The CDR3 spells CAWSGTSRFYEQYF. The CDR3 DNA follows: TGTGCCTGGAGCGGGACTAGCCGGTTCTACGAGCAGTACTTC. The chain has TRBV30 and TRBJ2-7; 9 positions agree with TRBD2. V was pared by 3 bases and J by 3 bases, with 6 bases of the junction left unmatched. Germline values: CDR1 GTSNPN, CDR2 SVGIG (reference sequence). The CDR3 is 14 amino acids.

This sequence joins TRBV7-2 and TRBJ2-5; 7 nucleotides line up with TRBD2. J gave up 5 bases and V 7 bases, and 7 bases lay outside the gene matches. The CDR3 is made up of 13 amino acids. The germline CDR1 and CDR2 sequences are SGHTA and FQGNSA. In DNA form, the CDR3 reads TGTGCCAGCATGGGGAGCGGGGCGGAGACCCAGTACTTC. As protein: CASMGSGAETQYF.

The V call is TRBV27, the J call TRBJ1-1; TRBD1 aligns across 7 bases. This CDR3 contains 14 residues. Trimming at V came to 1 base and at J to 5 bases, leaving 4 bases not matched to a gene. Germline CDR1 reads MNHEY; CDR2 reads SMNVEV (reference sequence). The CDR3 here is CASSLLQGDTEAFF. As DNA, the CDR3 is TGTGCCAGCAGTTTATTGCAGGGGGATACTGAAGCTTTCTTT.

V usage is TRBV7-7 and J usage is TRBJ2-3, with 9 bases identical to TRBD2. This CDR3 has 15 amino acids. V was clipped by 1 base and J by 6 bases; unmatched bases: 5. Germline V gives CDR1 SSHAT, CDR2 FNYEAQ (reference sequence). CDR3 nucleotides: TGTGCCAGCAGCTTAGAGGCGGGGGGGCATGATACGCAGTATTTT. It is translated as CASSLEAGGHDTQYF.

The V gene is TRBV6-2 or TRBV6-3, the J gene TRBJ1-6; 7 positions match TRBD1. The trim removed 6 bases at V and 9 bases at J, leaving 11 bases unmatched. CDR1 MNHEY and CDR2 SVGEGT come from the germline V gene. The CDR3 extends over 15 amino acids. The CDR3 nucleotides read TGTGCCAGCAGCCCGCGACAGGGAATAAGTTCACCCCTCCACTTT. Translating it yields CASSPRQGISSPLHF.

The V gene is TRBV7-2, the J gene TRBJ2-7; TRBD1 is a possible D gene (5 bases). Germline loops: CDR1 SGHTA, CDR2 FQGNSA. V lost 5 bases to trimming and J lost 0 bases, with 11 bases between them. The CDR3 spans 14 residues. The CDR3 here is CASSQDRPSYEQYF. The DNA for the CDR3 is TGTGCCAGCAGCCAAGACAGACCCTCCTACGAGCAGTACTTC.

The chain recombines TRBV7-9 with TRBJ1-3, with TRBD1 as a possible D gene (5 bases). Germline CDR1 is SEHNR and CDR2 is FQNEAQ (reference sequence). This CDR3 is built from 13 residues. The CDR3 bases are TGTGCGGGTGGGGCCCCCCCTGGAAACACCATATATTTT. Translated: CAGGAPPGNTIYF.

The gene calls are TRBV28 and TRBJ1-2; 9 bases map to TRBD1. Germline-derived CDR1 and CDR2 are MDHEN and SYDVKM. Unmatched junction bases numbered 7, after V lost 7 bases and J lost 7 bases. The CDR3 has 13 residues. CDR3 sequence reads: CASTGQGIAGYTF. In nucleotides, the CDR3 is TGTGCCAGCACGGGACAGGGTATCGCTGGCTACACCTTC.